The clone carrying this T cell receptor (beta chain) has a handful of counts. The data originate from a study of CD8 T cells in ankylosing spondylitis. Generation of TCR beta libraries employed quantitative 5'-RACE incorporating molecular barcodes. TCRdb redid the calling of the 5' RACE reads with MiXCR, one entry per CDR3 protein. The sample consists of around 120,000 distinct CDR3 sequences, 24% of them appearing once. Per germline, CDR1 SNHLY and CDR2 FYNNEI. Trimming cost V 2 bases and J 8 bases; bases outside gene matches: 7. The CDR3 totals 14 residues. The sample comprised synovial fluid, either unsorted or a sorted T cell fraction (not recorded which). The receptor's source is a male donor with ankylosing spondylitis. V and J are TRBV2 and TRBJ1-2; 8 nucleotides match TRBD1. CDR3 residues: CASSETRQGRGYTF. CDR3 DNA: TGTGCCAGCAGTGAAACCCGACAGGGGAGAGGCTACACCTTC. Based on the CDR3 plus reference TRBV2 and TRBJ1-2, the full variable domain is EPEVTQTPSHQVTQMGQEVILRCVPISNHLYFYWYRQILGQKVEFLVSFYNNEISEKSEIFDDQFSVERPDGSNFTLKIRSTKLEDSAMYFCASSETRQGRGYTFGSGTRLTVV.